Here is one T cell receptor (beta chain) with its context. Its antigen is not known. The length of the CDR3 is 12 residues. Germline CDR1 and CDR2: SGHVS and FQNEAQ. The germline V and J ends were trimmed by 2 bases and 4 bases, with 5 bases remaining between them. Following extraction, RNA underwent reverse transcription to cDNA, which served as the sequencing template. The table came from immunoSEQ multiplex PCR; TCRdb's copy has only in-frame clones and leaves some out. The table includes some 190,000 clones, 50% to 60% detected once. The data derive from a study of CD8+ T cells in alopecia areata. Treatment of the sample: oral pan-JAK inhibitor, 5-10 mg twice daily. Cell sorting on a FACSAria was used to separate CD4+ and CD8+ T cells from the PBMCs. Findings and caveats of the study: Normal skin's resident alphabeta T cells are sequenced alongside lesional scalp T cells. Since there was just one nonresponder, nobody can yet say how baseline CD8+ expansion ties to response.

This rearrangement joins TRBV7-8 to TRBJ1-1, with D hard to call. The sample consisted of CD4+ T cells sorted from blood, taken at week 4, from a patient treated with tofacitinib. The receptor comes from a human donor with alopecia areata. The CDR3 region is CASSLLGTEAFF. Here the CDR3 DNA reads TGTGCCAGCAGCTTATTGGGCACTGAAGCTTTCTTT.